This TCR beta chain was identified during a study of blood T cell repertoires in COVID-19. Germline values: CDR1 LNHDA, CDR2 SQIVND (reference sequence). The CDR3 spans 14 residues. Trimming stripped 0 bases from V and 10 bases from J, with 10 bases between. Source study methods: Estimated nucleated cell counts came from reference gene primer amplification. Only in-frame clones appear in the TCRdb table, and some are missing; sequencing was by immunoSEQ multiplex PCR. The D gene and trimming were derived from the DNA, and the V and J assignments and clone size from that table. The profile covers about 260,000 clones, with roughly nine tenths appearing a single time and 3.6% taken by the ten largest. This clone was seen a handful of times.

The source is a young man with active or convalescent COVID-19. The chain has TRBV19 and TRBJ1-6; tentative D call: TRBD1 (5 bases). The sample was peripheral blood. CDR3 in amino acids: CASSIEAGRSPLHF. The CDR3 nucleotides read TGTGCCAGTAGTATAGAGGCAGGGCGCTCACCCCTCCACTTT.